Sequencing of this T cell receptor beta chain was carried out in a study of blood T cell repertoires in COVID-19. Overall study context: There were acute and convalescent COVID-19 samples, and they came from the United States, Italy and Spain. PBMCs, B-cell-depleted T cells, or T cells provided the cDNA or gDNA that made up the material.

CDR1 MNHEY and CDR2 SVGEGT come from the germline V gene. V lost 0 bases and J lost 2; bases outside the gene matches: 14. The CDR3 is made up of 19 amino acids. In the original workflow: Counts of nucleated cells, estimated from reference gene primer amplification, were obtained. The table came from immunoSEQ multiplex PCR; TCRdb's copy has only in-frame clones and leaves some out. Clone size and V and J calls were adopted from that table, with D and trimming inferred from the DNA. The sample carries 200,000 to 250,000 clones, around three quarters recorded once. The sequence derives from a woman between 65 and 79 years old with acute or convalescent COVID-19. V usage is TRBV6-2 or TRBV6-3 and J usage is TRBJ2-5; 8 bases line up with TRBD2. Sequencing was done on a sample of peripheral blood. The CDR3 DNA reads TGTGCCAGCAGTTACTCCCCCCAGCGGGGGAGCTCCCTACAAGAGACCCAGTACTTC. Protein sequence: CASSYSPQRGSSLQETQYF.